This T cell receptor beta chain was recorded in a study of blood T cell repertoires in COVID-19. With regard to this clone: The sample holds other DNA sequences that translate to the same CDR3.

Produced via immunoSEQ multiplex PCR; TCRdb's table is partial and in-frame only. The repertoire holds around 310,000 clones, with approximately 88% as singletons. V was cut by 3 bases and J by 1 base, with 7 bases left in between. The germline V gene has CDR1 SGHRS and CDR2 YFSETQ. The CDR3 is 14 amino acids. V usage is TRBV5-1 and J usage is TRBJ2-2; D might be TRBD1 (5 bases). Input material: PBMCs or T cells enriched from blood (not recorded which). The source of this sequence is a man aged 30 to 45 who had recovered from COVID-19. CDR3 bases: TGCGCCAGCAGCTCTGGACAGAACACCGGGGAGCTGTTTTTT. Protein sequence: CASSSGQNTGELFF.